This T cell receptor beta chain was captured in a study of T-cell memory formation after mild COVID-19. This clonotype was seen more than once but under ten times. No antigen is known for it. Whole-study results and caveats: Pre-infection memory contained some responding clones, which suggested that cross-reactive memory had joined.

Employing constant-segment primers, 5'RACE generated TCR alpha and TCR beta cDNA libraries bearing sample barcodes and UMIs. Each CDR3 protein gets one entry after TCRdb re-called the 5' RACE reads with MiXCR. The sample consists of more than 250,000 distinct CDR3 sequences, approximately 16% of them appearing once. The CDR3 runs to 15 residues. The V end lost 0 bases, the J end lost 4 bases, and 12 bases lay between the germline ends. Per the germline V gene, CDR1 is MNHEY and CDR2 is SVGAGI. Sequencing was carried out using PBMCs or a T cell subset sorted from them (not recorded which). This sequence originates from a man aged 18 to 35 who had mild COVID-19 (a few samples of this study predate the infection). Cell type and time point are not known. The V gene is TRBV6-5, the J gene TRBJ1-1; possible D gene TRBD1, 5 bases. The CDR3 spells CASSYSPGLVTEAFF. In DNA form, the CDR3 reads TGTGCCAGCAGTTACTCCCCAGGGTTGGTCACTGAAGCTTTCTTT.